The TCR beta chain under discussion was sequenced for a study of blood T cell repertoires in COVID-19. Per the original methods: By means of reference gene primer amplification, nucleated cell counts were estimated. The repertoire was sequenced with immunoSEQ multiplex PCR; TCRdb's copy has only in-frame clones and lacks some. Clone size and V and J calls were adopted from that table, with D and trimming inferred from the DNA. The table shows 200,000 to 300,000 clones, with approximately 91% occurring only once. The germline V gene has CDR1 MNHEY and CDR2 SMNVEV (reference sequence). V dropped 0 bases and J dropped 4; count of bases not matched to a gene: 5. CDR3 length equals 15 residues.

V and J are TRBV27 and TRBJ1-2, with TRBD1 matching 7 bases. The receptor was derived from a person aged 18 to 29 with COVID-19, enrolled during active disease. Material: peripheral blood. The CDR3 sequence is CASSLSRQGIYGYTF. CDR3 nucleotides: TGTGCCAGCAGTTTATCTAGACAGGGCATCTATGGCTACACCTTC.